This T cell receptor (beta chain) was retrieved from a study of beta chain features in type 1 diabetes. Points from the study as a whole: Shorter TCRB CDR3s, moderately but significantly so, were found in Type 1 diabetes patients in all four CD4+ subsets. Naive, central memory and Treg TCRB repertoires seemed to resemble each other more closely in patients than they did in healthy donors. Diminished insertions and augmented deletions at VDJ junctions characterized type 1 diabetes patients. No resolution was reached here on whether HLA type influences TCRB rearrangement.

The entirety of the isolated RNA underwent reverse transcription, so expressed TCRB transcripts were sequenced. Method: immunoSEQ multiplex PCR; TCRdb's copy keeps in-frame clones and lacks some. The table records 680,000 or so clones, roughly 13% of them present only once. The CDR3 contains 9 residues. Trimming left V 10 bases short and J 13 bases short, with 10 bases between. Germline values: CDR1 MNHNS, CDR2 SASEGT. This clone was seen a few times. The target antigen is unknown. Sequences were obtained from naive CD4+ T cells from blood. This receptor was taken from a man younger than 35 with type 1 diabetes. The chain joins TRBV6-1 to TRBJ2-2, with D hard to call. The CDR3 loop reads CATQRGLFF. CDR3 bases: TGTGCCACCCAGCGTGGGCTGTTTTTT.